The 24 T cell receptor beta chains below all came from one sample that was sequenced in a study of T-cell memory formation after mild COVID-19. In TCRdb, the 5' RACE reads were re-called with MiXCR into one record per CDR3 protein. The data hold more than 300,000 distinct CDR3 sequences, with approximately 14% observed a single time. Material for sequencing was PBMCs or a T cell subset sorted from them (not recorded which). The receptors were sampled from a man between 18 and 29 years old who had mild COVID-19 (a few samples of this study predate the infection). Cell type and time point are not known.

V is TRBV6-2 or TRBV6-3 and J is TRBJ2-2; D is undetermined. In germline, CDR1 is MNHEY, CDR2 SVGEGT. The length of the CDR3 is 17 residues. Trimming pared 0 bases from V and 0 bases from J, leaving 11 bases between. Here the CDR3 reads CASSYSRDQPNTGELFF. The CDR3 DNA follows: TGTGCCAGCAGTTACTCCCGAGACCAGCCGAACACCGGGGAGCTGTTTTTT.

The chain couples TRBV3-1 to TRBJ2-3; 9 bases are a match to TRBD2. The CDR3 totals 17 residues. CDR1 is LGHDT and CDR2 is YNNKEL in the germline V gene (reference sequence). J gave up 4 bases and V 0 bases, and 8 bases lay outside the gene matches. The DNA for the CDR3 is TGTGCCAGCAGCCAAGACCTAGCGGGGCCAGGTGCAGATACGCAGTATTTT. As protein: CASSQDLAGPGADTQYF.

This clonotype was seen a handful of times. This rearrangement joins TRBV28 to TRBJ2-5, with D perhaps TRBD2 (6 bases). V was shortened by 5 bases and J by 3 bases, with 10 bases between the two germline ends. The CDR3 totals 13 residues. Germline CDR1 and CDR2: MDHEN and SYDVKM. CDR3 sequence (DNA): TGTGCCAGCAGTACCCGGGGGAAAGAGACCCAGTACTTC. This sequence encodes CASSTRGKETQYF.

DNA for the CDR3: TGCAGTGCTAGCACGGTGTTAGGGGACGGGACAGAGACCCAGTACTTC. Protein: CSASTVLGDGTETQYF. J is TRBJ2-5 and V is TRBV20-1; D may be TRBD1 or TRBD2 (5 bases each). Germline loops: CDR1 DFQATT, CDR2 SNEGSKA (reference sequence). CDR3 length: 16 residues. Trimming cost V 3 bases and J 4 bases, with 21 bases left between them.

About this clonotype itself: The junction differs from germline at one of its ends, possibly a read error. J is TRBJ1-1 and V is TRBV7-2; no clear D. The CDR3 is 15 amino acids. CDR1 SGHTA and CDR2 FQGNSA come from the germline V gene. CDR3 sequence reads: CDSSVGWTVNTEAFF. The CDR3 region has the DNA TGTGACAGCAGCGTAGGGTGGACGGTGAACACTGAAGCTTTCTTT.

This clonotype was picked up a small number of times. The V gene is TRBV4-1, the J gene TRBJ2-1; D uncertain. In germline, CDR1 is MGHRA, CDR2 YSYEKL. CDR3 length: 12 residues. The V end lost 4 bases, the J end lost 9 bases, and 10 bases lay between the germline ends. CDR3: CASSPFGVEQFF. The CDR3 DNA is TGCGCCAGCAGCCCCTTTGGTGTTGAGCAGTTCTTC.

This chain joins TRBV30 and TRBJ2-7; D is unresolved. V dropped 2 bases and J dropped 3 bases, with 2 bases sitting between them. CDR1 is GTSNPN and CDR2 is SVGIG in the germline V gene (reference sequence). CDR3 length: 10 residues. Written as DNA, the CDR3 is TGTGCCTGGAGTCACTACGAGCAGTACTTC. Encoded protein: CAWSHYEQYF.

This clonotype was observed a handful of times. The chain employs TRBV6-5 and TRBJ2-5; the D gene is possibly TRBD2 (6 bases). The length of the CDR3 is 15 residues. CDR1 is MNHEY and CDR2 is SVGAGI in the germline V gene. The V and J ends lost 0 bases and 4 bases respectively, with 12 bases between them. CDR3 amino acids: CASSYSPGEAETQYF. The CDR3 DNA follows: TGTGCCAGCAGTTACTCGCCGGGGGAGGCAGAGACCCAGTACTTC.

The table lists this clonotype with a few counts. V gene TRBV6-5 combines with J gene TRBJ2-7; TRBD1 matches at 8 bases. CDR3 length equals 14 residues. From germline, CDR1 is MNHEY and CDR2 SVGAGI. Trimming removed 2 bases from V and 9 bases from J; junction bases left unmatched: 9. The CDR3 is CASSYHPGGDGQYV. The CDR3 region has the DNA TGTGCCAGCAGTTACCATCCAGGGGGCGATGGGCAGTACGTC.

V and J are TRBV6-2 or TRBV6-3 and TRBJ2-4; D ambiguous. CDR3 length: 13 amino acids. From germline, CDR1 is MNHEY and CDR2 SVGEGT. The ends were cut back, 2 bases at V and 2 bases at J, with 4 bases in the middle. CDR3 coding DNA: TGTGCCAGCAGTTACGACCCCAAAAACATTCAGTACTTC. Translated: CASSYDPKNIQYF.

The chain links TRBV7-3 to TRBJ2-1, with 8 positions matching TRBD2. The CDR3 extends over 15 amino acids. Trimming took 3 bases from V and 5 from J; bases not matched to a gene: 6. Germline V CDR1 and CDR2: SGHTA, FQGTGA. The CDR3 region is CASSFSGAGHNEQFF. CDR3 nucleotide sequence: TGTGCCAGCAGCTTTAGCGGGGCCGGTCACAATGAGCAGTTCTTC.

J is TRBJ2-2 and V is TRBV12-3 or TRBV12-4; D could derive from TRBD1 or TRBD2 (5 bases each). V shed 5 bases and J shed 1 base, with 8 bases lying between them. The CDR3 covers 14 residues. CDR3 DNA: TGTGCCAGCAGTCGGGGCTGGAACACCGGGGAGCTGTTTTTT. As protein: CASSRGWNTGELFF.

V usage is TRBV7-8 and J usage is TRBJ1-5; D remains ambiguous. The length of the CDR3 is 15 residues. Germline CDR1 and CDR2: SGHVS and FQNEAQ. V was pared by 4 bases and J by 0 bases, with 10 bases between. The CDR3 region has the DNA TGTGCCAGCAGCTCGTGGCTGTATAGCAATCAGCCCCAGCATTTT. Its translation is CASSSWLYSNQPQHF.

This chain links TRBV12-3 or TRBV12-4 with TRBJ2-7; TRBD1 might be the D (6 bases). V lost 5 bases and J lost 3, with 14 bases in between. The CDR3 loop spans 14 amino acids. CDR3 nucleotide sequence: TGTGCCAGCAGTATCCGGGACACCCTCTACGAGCAGTACTTC. Translated: CASSIRDTLYEQYF.

The CDR3 sequence: CASTHYNSPLHF. CDR3 sequence (DNA): TGTGCCAGCACCCACTATAATTCACCCCTCCACTTT. The chain couples TRBV6-6 to TRBJ1-6; no firm D call. Germline CDR1 reads MNHNY; CDR2 reads SVGAGI (reference sequence). This CDR3 has 12 amino acids. Between the trimmed V and J ends, which lost 7 bases and 3 bases, there was a span of 4 bases.

This clonotype was detected ten times or more. The genes are TRBV4-3 and TRBJ1-6; D call uncertain. The CDR3 is 17 amino acids. CDR1 and CDR2 (germline): LGHNA, YSLEER. The V end lost 4 bases, the J end lost 7 bases, and 20 bases lay between the germline ends. CDR3 protein: CASSPSESAWTNSPLHF. Written as DNA, the CDR3 is TGCGCCAGCAGCCCGTCAGAGAGCGCTTGGACCAATTCACCCCTCCACTTT.

This sequence joins TRBV24-1 and TRBJ1-4; 8 bases map to TRBD1. The CDR3 runs to 19 residues. CDR1 is KGHDR and CDR2 is SFDVKD in the germline V gene. After removal of 3 bases from V and 6 bases from J, the junction contained 17 bases not matched to a gene. CDR3 loop: CATSDPHNRDRFLHEKLFF. The CDR3 nucleotides read TGTGCCACCAGTGATCCCCACAACCGGGACAGGTTTTTGCATGAAAAACTGTTTTTT.

With respect to this clonotype: A much larger clone differs by one base, so this may be a read error. The V call is TRBV12-3 or TRBV12-4, the J call TRBJ2-7; D uncertain. The CDR3 is 14 residues long. The CDR3 coding sequence is TGTGCCATCAGTCATGGCCGGCGAATCTACGAGCAGTACTTC. Protein product: CAISHGRRIYEQYF.

In this sample, this clonotype turned up a few times. The gene calls are TRBV5-5 and TRBJ2-2; unclear D gene. V was trimmed by 5 bases and J by 5 bases, leaving 19 bases between them. CDR1 and CDR2 (germline): SGHKS, YYEKEE (reference sequence). CDR3 length: 16 amino acids. CDR3 bases: TGTGCCAGCAGTCCACGATGGCCGATCCCGACCGGGGAGCTGTTTTTT. Its protein product is CASSPRWPIPTGELFF.

V gene TRBV20-1 combines with J gene TRBJ2-5; no clear D gene. The germline CDR1 and CDR2 sequences are DFQATT and SNEGSKA (reference sequence). The CDR3 has 16 amino acids. Trimming removed 0 bases from V and 2 bases from J, with 16 bases in between. Written as DNA, the CDR3 is TGCAGTGCTAGAGACGCCCCCGGGCTGGGGCAAGAGACCCAGTACTTC. Translation: CSARDAPGLGQETQYF.

This clonotype was observed many times. V usage is TRBV2 and J usage is TRBJ2-4, with TRBD1 as a possible D gene (6 bases). CDR3 length equals 14 residues. The germline gives CDR1 SNHLY, CDR2 FYNNEI. With 7 bases removed from V and 7 bases from J, the gap between germline ends came to 17 bases. The CDR3, as DNA: TGTGCCAGCACTGAGGAGGCAGGGGCGAACATTCAGTACTTC. Amino acids: CASTEEAGANIQYF.

The J gene is TRBJ1-5, the V gene TRBV3-1, with D uncertain. The CDR3 covers 13 residues. CDR1 and CDR2 from the germline V gene are LGHDT and YNNKEL (reference sequence). V gave up 0 bases and J gave up 7 bases, with 7 bases separating them. CDR3 sequence (DNA): TGTGCCAGCAGCCAAGAGGGGAGGCAGCCCCAGCATTTT. Its protein is CASSQEGRQPQHF.

This clonotype has just a few counts. V gene TRBV4-3 combines with J gene TRBJ2-3; 8 nucleotides agree with TRBD1. After removal of 0 bases from V and 6 bases from J, the junction contained 5 bases not matched to a gene. This CDR3 region has 15 residues. Germline loops: CDR1 LGHNA, CDR2 YSLEER. CDR3: CASSQDDRGRDTQYF. The CDR3 bases are TGCGCCAGCAGCCAAGATGACAGGGGAAGGGATACGCAGTATTTT.

The sample holds a few counts of this clonotype. The rearrangement joins TRBV29-1 to TRBJ2-3; 15 bases line up with TRBD2. V lost 1 base, J lost 0 bases, and 2 bases stayed unmatched. Germline CDR1 reads SQVTM; CDR2 reads ANQGSEA. The CDR3 covers 17 residues. The CDR3 spells CSVEAGTSGGSTDTQYF. Here the CDR3 DNA reads TGCAGCGTTGAAGCCGGGACTAGCGGGGGGAGCACAGATACGCAGTATTTT.